This T cell receptor (beta chain) was observed in a study of T cell responses to AZD1222 COVID-19 vaccine. Study-wide results and caveats: Among vaccine-associated CD4 TCRs, coverage spanned spike, with dominance at 160-218 and 743-854. Among those given AZD1222, only 6 or 7 were seropositive at baseline. With two AZD1222 doses given, Spike-specific TCR breadth and depth both rose.

Libraries were prepared by immunoSEQ multiplex PCR; TCRdb keeps only in-frame clonotypes and omits some of them. The sample has 110,000 or so clones, approximately 88% seen once. This clone was recorded a few times. The antigen is not known. Second doses at about 4 or about 12 weeks were pooled. Germline V gives CDR1 KGHSH, CDR2 LQKENI. This CDR3 contains 16 residues. Trimming removed 1 base from V and 0 bases from J, with 7 bases in between. The clonotype was recovered from an adult who received the AZD1222 COVID-19 vaccine. The chain employs TRBV18 and TRBJ1-6; D ambiguous. Source: peripheral blood, taken 28 days after the second AZD1222 dose. CDR3 region: CASSPREVSYNSPLHF. CDR3 coding DNA: TGTGCCAGCTCACCACGCGAAGTCTCCTATAATTCACCCCTCCACTTT.